The clone carrying this T cell receptor beta chain was recorded once. The CDR3 has 15 residues. The V segment lost 6 bases and the J segment 7 bases; nucleotides outside the gene matches: 6. Per the germline V gene, CDR1 is MGHRA and CDR2 is YSYEKL. This sample was included in a study of OX40 agonist ivuxolimab in advanced cancers. The assay was immunoSEQ multiplex PCR, and TCRdb's table has in-frame clones only and misses some. Here the sample spans about 54,000 clones, 91% being singletons. This TCR derives from an adult with an advanced solid tumor such as melanoma, head and neck, liver or kidney cancer. The genes are TRBV4-1 and TRBJ2-3; 14 bases agree with TRBD2. The sample was CD4+ or CD8+ T cells sorted from blood, taken in a trial of the OX40 agonist ivuxolimab. Written as DNA, the CDR3 is TGCGCCAGCAGTCGACTAGCGGGGGGGCGAAATACGCAGTATTTT. Its translation is CASSRLAGGRNTQYF.